This T cell receptor beta chain was profiled in a study of T cells of healthy individuals. V was pared by 4 bases and J by 6 bases, with 6 bases of the junction left unmatched. This CDR3 is built from 13 residues. Germline lookup yields CDR1 SGHTA and CDR2 FQGTGA. Via MiXCR, TCRdb re-called the 5' RACE reads, giving one row per CDR3 protein. The sample includes over 95,000 distinct CDR3 sequences, 15% to 20% of them seen just once. V and J are TRBV7-3 and TRBJ2-7; 7 bases fit TRBD1. The clonotype comes from a human donor in good health. The CDR3 loop is CASSSSQGSEQYF. The CDR3 DNA reads as TGTGCCAGCAGCTCCTCACAGGGGAGCGAGCAGTACTTC.